The present entry profiles one T cell receptor (beta chain) with its context. Its antigen is currently unknown. Profiled with immunoSEQ multiplex PCR; TCRdb holds only in-frame clones, not every one. The sample has 28,000 or so clones, about nine tenths seen once. This entry belongs to a study of T cells in localized non-small cell lung cancer. General study results and limits: In adjacent lung appeared a median approximately 61 of the top 100 tumor clones. Peak T cell clonality was found in uninvolved adjacent lung, exceeding tumor. As only one tumor region underwent sequencing, heterogeneity remains possible.

V dropped 6 bases and J dropped 2 bases, with 9 bases sitting between them. Germline V gives CDR1 SQVTM, CDR2 ANQGSEA. The CDR3 loop spans 12 amino acids. The sequence came from a male donor older than 55 with stage I lung adenocarcinoma. The material was peripheral blood, obtained before any cancer treatment. The V and J genes are TRBV29-1 and TRBJ2-3, with D unresolved. The CDR3 protein is CSVPLFTDTQYF. For the CDR3, the DNA is TGCAGCGTCCCTCTTTTCACAGATACGCAGTATTTT.